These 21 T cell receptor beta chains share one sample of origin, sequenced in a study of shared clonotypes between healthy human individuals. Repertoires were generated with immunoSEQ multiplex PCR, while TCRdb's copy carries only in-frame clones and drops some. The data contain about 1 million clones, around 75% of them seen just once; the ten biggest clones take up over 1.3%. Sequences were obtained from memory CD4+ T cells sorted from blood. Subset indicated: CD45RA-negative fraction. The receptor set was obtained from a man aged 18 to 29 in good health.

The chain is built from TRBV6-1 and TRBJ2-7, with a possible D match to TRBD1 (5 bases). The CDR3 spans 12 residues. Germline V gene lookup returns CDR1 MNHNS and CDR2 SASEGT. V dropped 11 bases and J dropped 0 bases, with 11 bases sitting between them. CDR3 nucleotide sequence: TGTGCCGCCAGGGATGGCTCCTACGAGCAGTACTTC. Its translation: CAARDGSYEQYF.

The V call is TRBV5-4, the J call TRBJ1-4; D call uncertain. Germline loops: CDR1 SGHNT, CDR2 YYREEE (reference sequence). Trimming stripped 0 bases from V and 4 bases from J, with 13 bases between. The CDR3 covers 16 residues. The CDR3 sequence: CASSLGAGPDNEKLFF. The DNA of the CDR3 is TGTGCCAGCAGCTTGGGGGCAGGCCCGGATAATGAAAAACTGTTTTTT.

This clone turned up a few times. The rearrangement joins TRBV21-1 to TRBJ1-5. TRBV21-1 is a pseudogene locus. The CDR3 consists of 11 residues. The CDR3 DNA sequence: TGTGCCAGCAGGCTAATTCAGCCCCAGCATTTT. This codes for CASRLIQPQHF.

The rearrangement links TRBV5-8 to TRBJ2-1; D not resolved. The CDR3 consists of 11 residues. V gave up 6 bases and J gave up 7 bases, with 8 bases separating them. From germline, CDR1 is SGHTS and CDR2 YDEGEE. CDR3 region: CASTSLNEQFF. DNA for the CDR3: TGTGCCAGCACCAGCCTTAATGAGCAGTTCTTC. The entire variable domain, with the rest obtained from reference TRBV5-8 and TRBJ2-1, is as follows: EAGVTQSPTHLIKTRGQQATLRCSPISGHTSVYWYQQALGLGLQFLLWYDEGEERNRGNFPPRFSGRQFPNYSSELNVNALELEDSALYLCASTSLNEQFFGPGTRLTVL.

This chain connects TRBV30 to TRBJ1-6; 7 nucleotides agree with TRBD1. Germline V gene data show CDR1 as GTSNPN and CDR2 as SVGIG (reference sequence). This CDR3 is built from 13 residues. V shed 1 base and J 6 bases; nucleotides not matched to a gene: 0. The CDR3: CAWSGDSNSPLHF. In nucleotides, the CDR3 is TGTGCCTGGAGTGGGGACAGTAATTCACCCCTCCACTTT.

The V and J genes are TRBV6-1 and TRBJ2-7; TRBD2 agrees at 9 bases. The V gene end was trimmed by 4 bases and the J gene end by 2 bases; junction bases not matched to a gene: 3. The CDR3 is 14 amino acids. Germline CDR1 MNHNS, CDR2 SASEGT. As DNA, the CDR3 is TGTGCCAGCAGTGTGGCGGGAGGGACCTACGAGCAGTACTTC. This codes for CASSVAGGTYEQYF.

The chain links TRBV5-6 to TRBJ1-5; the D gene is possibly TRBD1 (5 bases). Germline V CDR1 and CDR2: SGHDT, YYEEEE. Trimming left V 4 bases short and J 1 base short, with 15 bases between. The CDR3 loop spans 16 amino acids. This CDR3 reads CASSAGWGESNQPQHF. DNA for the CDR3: TGTGCCAGCAGCGCCGGTTGGGGGGAAAGCAATCAGCCCCAGCATTTT. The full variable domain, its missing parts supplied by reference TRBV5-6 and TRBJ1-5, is DAGVTQSPTHLIKTRGQQVTLRCSPKSGHDTVSWYQQALGQGPQFIFQYYEEEERQRGNFPDRFSGHQFPNYSSELNVNALLLGDSALYLCASSAGWGESNQPQHFGDGTRLSIL.

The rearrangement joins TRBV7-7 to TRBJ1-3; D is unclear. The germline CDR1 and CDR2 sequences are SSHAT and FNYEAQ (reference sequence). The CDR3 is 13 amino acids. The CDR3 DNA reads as TGTGCGGTCGCCGGGAGCTCTGGAAACACCATATATTTT. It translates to CAVAGSSGNTIYF.

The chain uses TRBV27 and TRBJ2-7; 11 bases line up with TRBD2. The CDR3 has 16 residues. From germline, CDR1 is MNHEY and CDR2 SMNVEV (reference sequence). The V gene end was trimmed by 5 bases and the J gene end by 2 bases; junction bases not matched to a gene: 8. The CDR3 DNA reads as TGTGCCAGCAGTATTACCGGGACTAGCGGTACCTACGAGCAGTACTTC. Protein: CASSITGTSGTYEQYF.

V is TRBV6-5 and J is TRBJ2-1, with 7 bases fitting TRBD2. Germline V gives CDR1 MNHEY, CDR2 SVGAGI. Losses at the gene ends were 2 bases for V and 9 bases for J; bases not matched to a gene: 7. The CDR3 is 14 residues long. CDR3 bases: TGTGCCAGCAGTTACGCGAGGTGGGGGGGTGAGCAGTTCTTC. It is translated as CASSYARWGGEQFF.

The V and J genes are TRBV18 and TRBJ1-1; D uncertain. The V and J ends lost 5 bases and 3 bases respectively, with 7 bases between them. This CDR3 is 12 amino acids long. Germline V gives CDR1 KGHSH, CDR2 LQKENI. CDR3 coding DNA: TGTGCCAGCTCAGGAGCGGACACTGAAGCTTTCTTT. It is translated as CASSGADTEAFF.

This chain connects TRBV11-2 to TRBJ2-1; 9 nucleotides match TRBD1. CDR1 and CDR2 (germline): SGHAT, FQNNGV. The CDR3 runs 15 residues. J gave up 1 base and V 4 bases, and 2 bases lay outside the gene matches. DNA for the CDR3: TGTGCCAGCAGCTCCGGGACAGGGTCCTACAATGAGCAGTTCTTC. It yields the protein CASSSGTGSYNEQFF.

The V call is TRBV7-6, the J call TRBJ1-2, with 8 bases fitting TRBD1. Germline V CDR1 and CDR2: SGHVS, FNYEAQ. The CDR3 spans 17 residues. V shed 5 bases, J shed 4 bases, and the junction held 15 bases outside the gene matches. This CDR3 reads CASSPTQDREIGYGYTF. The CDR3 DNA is TGTGCCAGCAGCCCCACCCAGGACAGGGAAATCGGCTATGGCTACACCTTC.

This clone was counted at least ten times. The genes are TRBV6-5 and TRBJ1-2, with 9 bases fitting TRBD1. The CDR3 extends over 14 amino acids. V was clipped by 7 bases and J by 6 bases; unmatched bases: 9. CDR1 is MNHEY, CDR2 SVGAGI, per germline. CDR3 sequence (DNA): TGTGCCAGCAAATTAACAGGGGGCGTAGATGGCTACACCTTC. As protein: CASKLTGGVDGYTF.

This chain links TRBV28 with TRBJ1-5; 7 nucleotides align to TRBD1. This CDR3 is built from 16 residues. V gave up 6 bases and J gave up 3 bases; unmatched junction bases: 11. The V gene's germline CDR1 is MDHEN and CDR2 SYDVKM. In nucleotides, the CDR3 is TGTGCCAGCAGCCTCGGACAGGTCCGTATCAATCAGCCCCAGCATTTT. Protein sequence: CASSLGQVRINQPQHF.

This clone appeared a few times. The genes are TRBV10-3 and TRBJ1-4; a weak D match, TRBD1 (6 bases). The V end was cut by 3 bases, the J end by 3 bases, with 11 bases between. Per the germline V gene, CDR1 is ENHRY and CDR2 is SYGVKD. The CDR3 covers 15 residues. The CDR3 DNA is TGTGCCATCAGTGAAGGGGGGAATGCTAATGAAAAACTGTTTTTT. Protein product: CAISEGGNANEKLFF.

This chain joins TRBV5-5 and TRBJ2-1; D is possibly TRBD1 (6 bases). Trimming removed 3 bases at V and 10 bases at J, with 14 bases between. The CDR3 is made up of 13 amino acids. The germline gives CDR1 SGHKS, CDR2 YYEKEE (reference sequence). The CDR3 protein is CASSWGSTGEQFF. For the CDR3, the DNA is TGTGCCAGCAGCTGGGGGTCAACAGGGGAGCAGTTCTTC.

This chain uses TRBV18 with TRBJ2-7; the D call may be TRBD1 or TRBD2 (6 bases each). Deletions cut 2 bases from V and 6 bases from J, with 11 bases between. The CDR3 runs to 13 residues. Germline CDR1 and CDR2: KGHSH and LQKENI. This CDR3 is CASSPFEGGEQYF. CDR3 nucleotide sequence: TGTGCCAGCTCACCATTCGAGGGGGGCGAGCAGTACTTC.

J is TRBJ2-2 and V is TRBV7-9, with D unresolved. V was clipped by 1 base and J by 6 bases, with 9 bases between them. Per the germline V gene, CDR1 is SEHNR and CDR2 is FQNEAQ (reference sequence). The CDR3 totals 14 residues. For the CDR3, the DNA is TGTGCCAGCAGCTTAGGGGGTCAGGCCGGGGAGCTGTTTTTT. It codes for CASSLGGQAGELFF.

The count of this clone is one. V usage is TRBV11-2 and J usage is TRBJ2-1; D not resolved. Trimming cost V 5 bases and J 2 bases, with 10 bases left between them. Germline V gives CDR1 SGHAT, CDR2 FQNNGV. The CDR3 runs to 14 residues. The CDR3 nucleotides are TGTGCCAGCAGCCTCGCGACCACCTACAATGAGCAGTTCTTC. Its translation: CASSLATTYNEQFF.

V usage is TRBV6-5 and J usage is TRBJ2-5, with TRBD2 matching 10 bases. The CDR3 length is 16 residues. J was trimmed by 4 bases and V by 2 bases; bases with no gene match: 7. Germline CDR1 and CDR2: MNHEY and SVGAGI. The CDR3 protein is CASSYGLAGDGETQYF. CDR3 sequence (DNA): TGTGCCAGCAGTTACGGGCTAGCGGGAGACGGAGAGACCCAGTACTTC.